These 15 T cell receptor beta chains were all obtained from the same sample, sequenced in a study of blood T cell repertoires in COVID-19. Assay: immunoSEQ multiplex PCR; the TCRdb copy retains only in-frame clones and omits some. Of 150,000 to 200,000 clones listed, approximately 88% are singletons. Source material: PBMCs or T cells enriched from blood (not recorded which). Receptor source: a woman aged 55-75 years who had recovered from COVID-19.

V and J are TRBV7-3 and TRBJ2-3; D ambiguous. This CDR3 contains 14 residues. CDR1 is SGHTA and CDR2 is FQGTGA in the germline V gene. The V and J ends lost 3 bases and 2 bases respectively, with 9 bases between them. CDR3 nucleotide sequence: TGTGCCAGCAGCTTCCGCGGATACACAGATACGCAGTATTTT. Its protein product is CASSFRGYTDTQYF. The full variable domain, completed using reference TRBV7-3 and TRBJ2-3, is GAGVSQTPSNKVTEKGKYVELRCDPISGHTALYWYRQSLGQGPEFLIYFQGTGAADDSGLPNDRFFAVRPEGSVSTLKIQRTERGDSAVYLCASSFRGYTDTQYFGPGTRLTVL.

The rearrangement links TRBV6-5 to TRBJ2-3; D is unclear. CDR1 and CDR2 (germline): MNHEY, SVGAGI. CDR3 length: 13 residues. Trimming pared 2 bases from V and 9 bases from J, leaving 12 bases between. The CDR3 nucleotides read TGTGCCAGCAGTTACGGGCCGGCCGCAACGCAGTATTTT. Its protein is CASSYGPAATQYF.

This sequence joins TRBV11-1 and TRBJ2-1, with 7 nucleotides matching TRBD2. CDR3 length equals 15 residues. In germline, CDR1 is SGHAT, CDR2 FQDESV (reference sequence). V was pared by 4 bases and J by 4 bases, with 7 bases of the junction left unmatched. The CDR3 DNA is TGTGCCAGCAGCTCTCGCGGGAGTGGGTACAATGAGCAGTTCTTC. It yields the protein CASSSRGSGYNEQFF.

This clone has only a few counts. The gene calls are TRBV2 and TRBJ1-3; D is perhaps TRBD1 (5 bases). The CDR3 has 15 amino acids. Germline assignment: CDR1 SNHLY and CDR2 FYNNEI. Trimming stripped 8 bases from V and 0 bases from J, with 14 bases between. The CDR3 protein is CASSTRDSSGNTIYF. CDR3 coding DNA: TGTGCCAGCTCAACACGGGACTCCTCTGGAAACACCATATATTTT.

A single count supports this clone. The rearrangement uses TRBV5-1 and TRBJ2-1; possibly TRBD2 for D (6 bases). The CDR3 extends over 14 amino acids. Germline V gene sequence: CDR1 SGHRS, CDR2 YFSETQ. The V and J ends lost 3 bases and 1 base respectively, with 8 bases between them. CDR3 protein: CASSWGESYNEQFF. CDR3 DNA: TGCGCCAGCAGCTGGGGGGAATCCTACAATGAGCAGTTCTTC. Using reference TRBV5-1 and TRBJ2-1 for the parts outside the CDR3, the full variable domain is KAGVTQTPRYLIKTRGQQVTLSCSPISGHRSVSWYQQTPGQGLQFLFEYFSETQRNKGNFPGRFSGRQFSNSRSEMNVSTLELGDSALYLCASSWGESYNEQFFGPGTRLTVL.

The chain recombines TRBV24-1 with TRBJ2-1; 7 bases line up with TRBD2. Germline CDR1 reads KGHDR; CDR2 reads SFDVKD. The J segment lost 5 bases and the V segment lost 4 bases, leaving 7 bases of the junction unmatched. The CDR3 has 15 amino acids. The CDR3 protein is CATSDTGTTNNEQFF. As DNA, the CDR3 is TGTGCCACCAGTGACACCGGGACTACTAACAATGAGCAGTTCTTC.

The chain links TRBV11-2 to TRBJ2-1; 10 nucleotides line up with TRBD2. Trimming removed 2 bases from V and 5 bases from J; junction bases left unmatched: 3. The CDR3 extends over 15 amino acids. Germline values: CDR1 SGHAT, CDR2 FQNNGV. The CDR3 here is CASSLQAGGHNEQFF. The CDR3 region has the DNA TGTGCCAGCAGCTTACAAGCGGGAGGGCACAATGAGCAGTTCTTC.

This clone was recorded only once. The V call is TRBV19, the J call TRBJ2-5, with a tentative D call TRBD1 (6 bases). V gave up 5 bases and J gave up 5 bases, with 12 bases separating them. The CDR3 contains 13 residues. CDR1 and CDR2 (germline): LNHDA, SQIVND (reference sequence). The CDR3 DNA sequence: TGTGCCAGTAGTCGTGGGGGCGGGGAGACCCAGTACTTC. It is translated as CASSRGGGETQYF.

The chain is built from TRBV7-6 and TRBJ2-1, with a possible D match to TRBD2 (5 bases). Trimming took off 5 bases at V and 4 bases at J, with 9 bases between the two ends. Germline assignment: CDR1 SGHVS and CDR2 FNYEAQ. CDR3 length: 13 amino acids. The CDR3 spells CASSVRRYNEQFF. CDR3 bases: TGTGCCAGCAGCGTAAGGAGGTACAATGAGCAGTTCTTC. Variable domain in full (rest from reference TRBV7-6 and TRBJ2-1): GAGVSQSPRYKVTKRGQDVALRCDPISGHVSLYWYRQALGQGPEFLTYFNYEAQQDKSGLPNDRFSAERPEGSISTLTIQRTEQRDSAMYRCASSVRRYNEQFFGPGTRLTVL.

This clone was recorded at least ten times. CDR3 region: CSASDSLLEQYF. In DNA, the CDR3 is TGCAGTGCTAGTGACAGTCTCCTGGAGCAGTACTTC. The rearrangement links TRBV20-1 to TRBJ2-7; possibly TRBD1 for D (5 bases). The V end was cut by 3 bases, the J end by 7 bases, with 13 bases between. This CDR3 spans 12 amino acids. Germline lookup yields CDR1 DFQATT and CDR2 SNEGSKA (reference sequence).

The chain employs TRBV6-1 and TRBJ2-3; the match to TRBD2 covers 14 bases. Germline-derived CDR1 and CDR2 are MNHNS and SASEGT. The CDR3 runs to 19 residues. The trim removed 4 bases at V and 0 bases at J, leaving 9 bases unmatched. CDR3 in amino acids: CASSGRGLAGGYSTDTQYF. The DNA of the CDR3 is TGTGCCAGCAGTGGAAGAGGACTAGCGGGAGGCTATAGCACAGATACGCAGTATTTT.

This clone was detected only a few times. The gene calls are TRBV28 and TRBJ1-6; weak D call: TRBD1 (5 bases). Trimming pared 2 bases from V and 9 bases from J, leaving 14 bases between. CDR1 and CDR2 (germline): MDHEN, SYDVKM. The CDR3 extends over 15 amino acids. The CDR3 DNA reads TGTGCCAGCAGTTTAGTGGGGCCCGATAGTTCACCCCTCCACTTT. This sequence encodes CASSLVGPDSSPLHF. Together with reference TRBV28 and TRBJ1-6, the CDR3 gives the full variable domain: DVKVTQSSRYLVKRTGEKVFLECVQDMDHENMFWYRQDPGLGLRLIYFSYDVKMKEKGDIPEGYSVSREKKERFSLILESASTNQTSMYLCASSLVGPDSSPLHFGNGTRLTVT.

The rearrangement joins TRBV11-2 to TRBJ1-2, with TRBD1 as a possible D gene (6 bases). This CDR3 region has 12 residues. V lost 9 bases to trimming and J lost 5 bases, with 13 bases between them. Germline CDR1 and CDR2: SGHAT and FQNNGV. CDR3 residues: CASSGEGYGYTF. Written as DNA, the CDR3 is TGTGCCAGTTCAGGGGAAGGGTATGGCTACACCTTC.

This clone was detected a few times. The V gene is TRBV19, the J gene TRBJ2-5; possible D gene TRBD1, 5 bases. The CDR3 is made up of 12 amino acids. Germline V gives CDR1 LNHDA, CDR2 SQIVND (reference sequence). V lost 6 bases, J lost 6 bases, and 11 bases lay in between. The CDR3 coding sequence is TGTGCCAGTAGCCAGCAGGGCAAGACCCAGTACTTC. Translated, it gives CASSQQGKTQYF.

This chain joins TRBV20-1 and TRBJ1-1; TRBD1 aligns across 8 bases. The V gene end was trimmed by 3 bases and the J gene end by 5 bases; junction bases not matched to a gene: 8. Per germline, CDR1 DFQATT and CDR2 SNEGSKA (reference sequence). CDR3 size: 14 residues. CDR3: CSASPLRTGTEAFF. The CDR3 DNA is TGCAGTGCTAGTCCCCTACGGACAGGGACTGAAGCTTTCTTT.